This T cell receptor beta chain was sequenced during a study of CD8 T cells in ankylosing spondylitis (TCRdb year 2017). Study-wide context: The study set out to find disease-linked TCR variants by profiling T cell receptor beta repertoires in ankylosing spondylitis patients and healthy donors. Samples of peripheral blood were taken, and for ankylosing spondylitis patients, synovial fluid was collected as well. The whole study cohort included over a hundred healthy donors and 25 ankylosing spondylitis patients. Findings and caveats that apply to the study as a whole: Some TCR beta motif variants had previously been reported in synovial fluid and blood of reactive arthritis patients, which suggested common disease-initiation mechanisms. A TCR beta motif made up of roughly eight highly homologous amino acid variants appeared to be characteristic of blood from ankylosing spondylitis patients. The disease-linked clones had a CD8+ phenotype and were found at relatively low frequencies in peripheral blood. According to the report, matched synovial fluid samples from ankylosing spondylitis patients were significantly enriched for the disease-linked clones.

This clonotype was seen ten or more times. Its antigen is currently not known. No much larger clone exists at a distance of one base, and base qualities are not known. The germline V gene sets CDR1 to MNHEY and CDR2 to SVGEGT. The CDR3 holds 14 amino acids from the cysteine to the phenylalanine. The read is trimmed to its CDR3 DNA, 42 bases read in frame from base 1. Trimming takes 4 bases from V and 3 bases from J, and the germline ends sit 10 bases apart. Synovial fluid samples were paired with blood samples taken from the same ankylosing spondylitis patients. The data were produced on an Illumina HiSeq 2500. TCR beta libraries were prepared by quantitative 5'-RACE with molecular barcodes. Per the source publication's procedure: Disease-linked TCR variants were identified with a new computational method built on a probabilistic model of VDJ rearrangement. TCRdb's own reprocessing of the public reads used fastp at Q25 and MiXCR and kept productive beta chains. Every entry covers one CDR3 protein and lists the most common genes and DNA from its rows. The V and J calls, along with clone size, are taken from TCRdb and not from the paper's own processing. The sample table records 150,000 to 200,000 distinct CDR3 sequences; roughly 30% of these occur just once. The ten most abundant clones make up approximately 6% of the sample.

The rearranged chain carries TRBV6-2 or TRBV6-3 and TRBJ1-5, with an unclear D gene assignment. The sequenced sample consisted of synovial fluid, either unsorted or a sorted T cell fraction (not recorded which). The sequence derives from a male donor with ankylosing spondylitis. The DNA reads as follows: TGTGCCAGCAGTTTCTACAGCCACAATCAGCCCCAGCATTTT. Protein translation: CASSFYSHNQPQHF.